This T cell receptor beta chain was recorded in a study of shared clonotypes between healthy human individuals. About the research overall: Two women and three men aged 18 to 49 served as donors.

Naive CD8 populations comprised CD45RO-negative cells positively selected for CCR7, excluding terminally differentiated effector memory CD45RA+ cells. This CDR3 has 15 amino acids. V lost 2 bases to trimming and J lost 5 bases; unmatched junction nucleotides: 2. Looked up from germline, CDR1 is ENHRY and CDR2 is SYGVKD. The method was immunoSEQ multiplex PCR; TCRdb's version includes in-frame clones alone and lacks a portion of them. The repertoire consists of 2 million or so clones, with about 94% occurring once and the leading ten covering more than 0.95%. The rearrangement uses TRBV10-3 and TRBJ2-2, with TRBD1 matching over 10 bases. Sequenced input: naive CD8+ T cells sorted from blood. The sequence was obtained from a man aged 18 to 30 in good health. The CDR3: CAISEDRGRTGELFF. CDR3 nucleotide sequence: TGTGCCATCAGTGAGGACAGGGGGCGGACCGGGGAGCTGTTTTTT.